Listed below are T cell receptor beta chains from one sample, sequenced in a study of blood T cell repertoires in COVID-19. Generated by immunoSEQ multiplex PCR, the TCRdb table keeps only in-frame clones and is missing some. The sample lists under 200,000 clones; 85% to 90% were seen once. Sample: peripheral blood. The receptors come from a man aged 55 to 70 with COVID-19, enrolled during active disease. Each CDR3 is given with its conserved first and last residue. D genes are given only for firm matches. Size is stated for part of the rows, as once, few or many counts, or as a class when the clone is expanded.

V gene,clone size,D gene,J gene,CDR3 DNA,CDR3 protein
TRBV7-9,.,TRBD1,TRBJ1-4,TGTGCCAGCAGCTTATCTGGAGGACAGGCCAAAAAACTGTTTTTT,CASSLSGGQAKKLFF
TRBV18,once,.,TRBJ1-5,TGTGCCAGCTCACTAGATAGCAATCAGCCCCAGCATTTT,CASSLDSNQPQHF
TRBV5-1,.,TRBD1,TRBJ2-1,TGCGCCAGCAGCTCCGGGACAGGGGGACCCTACAATGAGCAGTTCTTC,CASSSGTGGPYNEQFF
TRBV6-4,.,.,TRBJ2-3,TGTGCCAGCTCCGGGGGATGGTCAGATACGCAGTATTTT,CASSGGWSDTQYF
TRBV4-1,.,.,TRBJ2-3,TGCGCCAGCAGCCCGAGGGCGATTAACACAGATACGCAGTATTTT,CASSPRAINTDTQYF
TRBV7-3,once,.,TRBJ2-5,TGTGCCAGCAGCTTAAGGCACGAAGAGACCCAGTACTTC,CASSLRHEETQYF
TRBV2,.,TRBD1,TRBJ2-7,TGTGCCAACAACCGGGGGGACAGGGGACGATCCAGCTCCTACGAGCAGTACTTC,CANNRGDRGRSSSYEQYF
TRBV7-9,.,.,TRBJ1-2,TGTGCCAGCAGGGGCCCATCCGCTGGCTATGGCTACACCTTC,CASRGPSAGYGYTF
TRBV29-1,.,.,TRBJ1-5,TGCAGCGTTGAACAGGGGAGCAATCAGCCCCAGCATTTT,CSVEQGSNQPQHF
TRBV28,once,.,TRBJ1-4,TGTGCCAGCAGTCCGCTCACGCCGGGAGGGGGAGAAAAACTGTTTTTT,CASSPLTPGGGEKLFF
TRBV12-3/TRBV12-4,.,.,TRBJ1-4,TGTGCCAGCAGTTTCGGGAAAAAACTGTTTTTT,CASSFGKKLFF
TRBV4-1,.,TRBD2,TRBJ2-5,TGCGCCAGCAGCCAAGTTGGGGGGGGTCGGGAGACCCAGTACTTC,CASSQVGGGRETQYF
TRBV28,.,.,TRBJ2-7,TGTGCCAGCAGTTTCAGAAGAGGAAACGAGCAGTACTTC,CASSFRRGNEQYF
TRBV28,.,.,TRBJ1-4,TGTGCCAGCAGCGTGAATGAAAAACTGTTTTTT,CASSVNEKLFF
TRBV7-8,.,TRBD1,TRBJ2-1,TGTGCCAGCACTCTAAGGGGGCCGATCGGTAATGAGCAGTTCTTC,CASTLRGPIGNEQFF
TRBV5-1,once,TRBD2,TRBJ2-1,TGCGCCAGCAGCTTGATTTCGGGAGGGTACTACAATGAGCAGTTCTTC,CASSLISGGYYNEQFF
TRBV12-3/TRBV12-4,.,.,TRBJ1-2,TGTGCCAGCAGCCGTGGAGCCCCGGGGGGCTACACCTTC,CASSRGAPGGYTF
TRBV5-1,.,TRBD1,TRBJ2-2,TGCGCCAGCAGCTTTTTGTTCGGGACAGATTCCCCCGGGGAGCTGTTTTTT,CASSFLFGTDSPGELFF
TRBV24-1,.,.,TRBJ2-3,TGTGCCACCAGTGATCTCAGGGGTACAGATACGCAGTATTTT,CATSDLRGTDTQYF
TRBV3-1/TRBV3-2,.,.,TRBJ1-1,TGTGCCAGCAGCCCCCGACAGGCCATGAACACTGAAGCTTTCTTT,CASSPRQAMNTEAFF
TRBV11-2,.,TRBD2,TRBJ2-7,TGTGCCAGCAGTCGCGGCCTAGCGGGGCCCTACGAGCAGTACTTC,CASSRGLAGPYEQYF
TRBV4-3,.,.,TRBJ1-6,TGCGCCAGCAGCCAAGATCTCGTGACAGTAAATTCACCCCTCCACTTT,CASSQDLVTVNSPLHF
TRBV25-1,.,TRBD1,TRBJ1-2,TGTGCCAGCCGGGACAGGGGCTATGGCTACACCTTC,CASRDRGYGYTF
TRBV7-2,once,TRBD2,TRBJ2-1,TGTGCCAGCAGCTTAGGGGACTACCCGGACTCCAATGAGCAGTTCTTC,CASSLGDYPDSNEQFF
TRBV12-3/TRBV12-4,.,.,TRBJ1-5,TGTGCCAGCAGTCCATCGAGGAACCGGCCCCAGCATTTT,CASSPSRNRPQHF
TRBV6-5,.,.,TRBJ2-1,TGTGCCAGTGGGGACTGGGGGAATGAGCAGTTCTTC,CASGDWGNEQFF
TRBV19,few,TRBD2,TRBJ2-5,TGTGCCAGTAGTATAGGACAGCCCGGGGGGGCCCAGTACTTC,CASSIGQPGGAQYF